This T cell receptor (beta chain) was documented in a study of beta chain features in type 1 diabetes. Study-level points and caveats: Fewer junction insertions and more nucleotide deletions appeared in type 1 diabetes patients. All four CD4+ subsets of Type 1 diabetes patients contained TCRB CDR3s that were moderately but significantly shorter. For patients, the naive, central memory and Treg TCRB repertoires appeared more alike than for healthy donors.

This clone has only a few counts. Its cognate antigen is unknown. All of the isolated RNA was reverse transcribed, so expressed TCRB transcripts were sequenced. Profiling relied on immunoSEQ multiplex PCR, and the TCRdb table lists in-frame clones only, not all of them. The sample has around 690,000 clones; around 12% are singletons. The CDR3 covers 16 residues. Germline V gives CDR1 SGHDN, CDR2 FVKESK. Germline trimming cut 0 bases from V and 2 bases from J; bases unmatched to any gene: 4. In all sorted populations, purity surpassed 95%. This clonotype originated in a man in his thirties or forties with type 1 diabetes. The rearrangement links TRBV14 to TRBJ2-1; 7 bases line up with TRBD1. The source material was naive CD4+ T cells from blood. The chain's CDR3 is CASSQDRQGTYNEQFF. The CDR3 bases are TGTGCCAGCAGCCAAGATCGACAGGGTACCTACAATGAGCAGTTCTTC.